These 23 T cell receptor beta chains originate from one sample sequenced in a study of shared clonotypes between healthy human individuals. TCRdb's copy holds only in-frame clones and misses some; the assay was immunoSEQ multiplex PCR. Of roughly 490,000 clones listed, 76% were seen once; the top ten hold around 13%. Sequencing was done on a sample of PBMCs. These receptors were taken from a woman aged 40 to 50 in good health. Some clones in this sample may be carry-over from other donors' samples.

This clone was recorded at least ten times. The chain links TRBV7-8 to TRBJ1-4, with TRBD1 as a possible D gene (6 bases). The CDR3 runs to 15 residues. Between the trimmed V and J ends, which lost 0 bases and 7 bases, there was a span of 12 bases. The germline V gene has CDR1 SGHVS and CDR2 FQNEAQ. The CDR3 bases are TGTGCCAGCAGCTTAGCGTCACAGGGACGTGAAAAACTGTTTTTT. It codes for CASSLASQGREKLFF. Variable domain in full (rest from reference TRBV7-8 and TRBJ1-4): GAGVSQSPRYKVAKRGQDVALRCDPISGHVSLFWYQQALGQGPEFLTYFQNEAQLDKSGLPSDRFFAERPEGSVSTLKIQRTQQEDSAVYLCASSLASQGREKLFFGSGTQLSVL.

The chain's CDR3 is CASGTGSGTEAFF. Written as DNA, the CDR3 is TGTGCTAGTGGTACAGGGTCGGGCACTGAAGCTTTCTTT. This chain uses TRBV12-5 with TRBJ1-1; TRBD1 is a possible D gene (6 bases). V was clipped by 5 bases and J by 4 bases, with 11 bases between them. The CDR3 sequence is 13 residues long. Germline V gives CDR1 LGHNT, CDR2 FRNRAP.

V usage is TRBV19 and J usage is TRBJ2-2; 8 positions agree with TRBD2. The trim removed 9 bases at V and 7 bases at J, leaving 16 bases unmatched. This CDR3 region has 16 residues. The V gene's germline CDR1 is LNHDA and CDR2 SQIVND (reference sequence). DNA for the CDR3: TGTGCCAGCCGGGGGGCGGGAGGATCCTTCCACGGGGAGCTGTTTTTT. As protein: CASRGAGGSFHGELFF.

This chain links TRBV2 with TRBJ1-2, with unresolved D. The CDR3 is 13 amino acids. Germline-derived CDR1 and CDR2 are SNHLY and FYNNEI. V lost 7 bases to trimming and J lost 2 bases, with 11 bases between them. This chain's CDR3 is CASIPLENYGYTF. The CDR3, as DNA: TGTGCCAGCATCCCGCTTGAGAACTATGGCTACACCTTC.

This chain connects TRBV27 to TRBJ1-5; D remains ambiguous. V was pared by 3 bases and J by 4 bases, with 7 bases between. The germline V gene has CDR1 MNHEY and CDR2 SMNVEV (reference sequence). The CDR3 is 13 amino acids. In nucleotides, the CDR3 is TGTGCCAGCAGTTTTGATCAAAATCAGCCCCAGCATTTT. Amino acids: CASSFDQNQPQHF.

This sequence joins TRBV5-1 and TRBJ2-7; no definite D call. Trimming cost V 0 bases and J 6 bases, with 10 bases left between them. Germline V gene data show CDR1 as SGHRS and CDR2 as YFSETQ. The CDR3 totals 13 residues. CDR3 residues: CASSLGPVTEQYF. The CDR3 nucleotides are TGCGCCAGCAGCTTGGGACCTGTCACCGAGCAGTACTTC.

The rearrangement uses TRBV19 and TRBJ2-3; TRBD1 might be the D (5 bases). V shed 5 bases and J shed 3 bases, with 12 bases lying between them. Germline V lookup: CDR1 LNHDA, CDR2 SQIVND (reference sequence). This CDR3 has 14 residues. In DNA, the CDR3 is TGTGCCAGTAGTGGCAGGGTTAGGACAGATACGCAGTATTTT. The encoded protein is CASSGRVRTDTQYF.

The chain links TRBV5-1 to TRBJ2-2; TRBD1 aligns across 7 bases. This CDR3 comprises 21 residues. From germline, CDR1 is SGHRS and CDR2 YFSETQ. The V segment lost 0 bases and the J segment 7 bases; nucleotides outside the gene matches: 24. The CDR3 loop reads CASSLAKTFGETGRVGGELFF. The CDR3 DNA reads TGCGCCAGCAGCTTGGCTAAAACTTTCGGGGAGACAGGGCGCGTCGGCGGGGAGCTGTTTTTT.

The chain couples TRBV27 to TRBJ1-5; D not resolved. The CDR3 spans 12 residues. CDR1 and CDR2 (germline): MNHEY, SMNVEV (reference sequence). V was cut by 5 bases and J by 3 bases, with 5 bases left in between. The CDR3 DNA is TGTGCCAGCAGTCCCTTCAATCAGCCCCAGCATTTT. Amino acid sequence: CASSPFNQPQHF.

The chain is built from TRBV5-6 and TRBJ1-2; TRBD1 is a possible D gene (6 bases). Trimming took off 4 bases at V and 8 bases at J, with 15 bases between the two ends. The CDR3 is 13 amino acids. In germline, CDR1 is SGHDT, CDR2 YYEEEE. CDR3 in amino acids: CASSRTGIWGYTF. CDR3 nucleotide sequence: TGTGCCAGCAGCCGTACAGGGATATGGGGCTACACCTTC.

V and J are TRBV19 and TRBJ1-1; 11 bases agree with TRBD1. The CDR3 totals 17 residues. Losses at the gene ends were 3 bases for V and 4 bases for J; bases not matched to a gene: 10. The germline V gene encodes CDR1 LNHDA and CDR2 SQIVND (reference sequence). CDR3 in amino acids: CASSIYRTGGASTEAFF. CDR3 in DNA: TGTGCCAGTAGTATCTACCGGACAGGGGGCGCGAGCACTGAAGCTTTCTTT.

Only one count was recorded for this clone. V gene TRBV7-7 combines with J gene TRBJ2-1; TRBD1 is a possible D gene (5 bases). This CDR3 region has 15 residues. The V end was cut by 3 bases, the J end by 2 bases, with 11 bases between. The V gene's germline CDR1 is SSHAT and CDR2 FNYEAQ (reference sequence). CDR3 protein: CASSLGLGPYNEQFF. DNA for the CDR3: TGTGCCAGCAGCTTGGGGCTAGGCCCCTACAATGAGCAGTTCTTC.

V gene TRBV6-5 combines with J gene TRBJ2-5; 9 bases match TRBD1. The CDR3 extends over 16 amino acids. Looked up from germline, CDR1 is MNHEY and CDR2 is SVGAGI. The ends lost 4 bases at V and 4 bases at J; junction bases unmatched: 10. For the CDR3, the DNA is TGTGCCAGCAGTTTCACTCCGGGGACAGGGCGAGAGACCCAGTACTTC. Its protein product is CASSFTPGTGRETQYF.

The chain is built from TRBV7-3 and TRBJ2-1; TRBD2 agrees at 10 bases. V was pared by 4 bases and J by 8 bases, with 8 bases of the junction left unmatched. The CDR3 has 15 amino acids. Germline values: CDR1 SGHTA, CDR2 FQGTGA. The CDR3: CASSYSGRAADEQFF. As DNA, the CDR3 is TGTGCCAGCAGCTACAGCGGGAGGGCCGCCGATGAGCAGTTCTTC.

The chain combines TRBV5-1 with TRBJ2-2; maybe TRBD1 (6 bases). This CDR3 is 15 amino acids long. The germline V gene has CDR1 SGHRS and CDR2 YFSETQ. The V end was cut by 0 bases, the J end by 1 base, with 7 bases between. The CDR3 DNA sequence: TGCGCCAGCAGCTTGGGCAGGGGGAACACCGGGGAGCTGTTTTTT. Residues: CASSLGRGNTGELFF.

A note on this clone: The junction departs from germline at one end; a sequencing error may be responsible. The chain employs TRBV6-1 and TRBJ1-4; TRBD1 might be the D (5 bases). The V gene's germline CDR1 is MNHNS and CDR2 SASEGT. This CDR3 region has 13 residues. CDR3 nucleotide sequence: TGTGCCAGCAGTGAATTAGGTGGCGCCGGGACCCTTTTT. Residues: CASSELGGAGTLF.

Here the CDR3 DNA reads TGTGCCAGCAACCCATCGGGGAGTTCCAATCAGCCCCAGCATTTT. Its protein is CASNPSGSSNQPQHF. The rearrangement uses TRBV7-8 and TRBJ1-5; D call uncertain. In germline, CDR1 is SGHVS, CDR2 FQNEAQ. Trimming left V 7 bases short and J 3 bases short, with 16 bases between. This CDR3 is 15 amino acids long.

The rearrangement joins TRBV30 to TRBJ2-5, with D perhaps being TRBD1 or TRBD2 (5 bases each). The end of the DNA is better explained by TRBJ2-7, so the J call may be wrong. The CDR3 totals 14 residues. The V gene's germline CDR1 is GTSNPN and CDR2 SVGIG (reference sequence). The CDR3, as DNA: TGTGCCTGGAACACGGGGCTAGCCGTTTACGAGCAGTACTTC. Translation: CAWNTGLAVYEQYF.

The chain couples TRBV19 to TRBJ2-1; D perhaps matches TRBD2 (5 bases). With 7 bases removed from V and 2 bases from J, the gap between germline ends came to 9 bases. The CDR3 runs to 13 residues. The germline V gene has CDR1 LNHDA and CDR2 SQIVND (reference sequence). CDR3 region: CASTPGTYNEQFF. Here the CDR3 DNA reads TGTGCCAGTACCCCGGGGACCTACAATGAGCAGTTCTTC.

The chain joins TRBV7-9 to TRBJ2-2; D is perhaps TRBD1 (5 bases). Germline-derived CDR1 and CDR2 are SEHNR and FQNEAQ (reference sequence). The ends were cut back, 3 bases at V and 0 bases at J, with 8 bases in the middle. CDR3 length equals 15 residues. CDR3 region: CASSFEDTNTGELFF. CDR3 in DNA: TGTGCCAGCAGCTTCGAGGACACGAACACCGGGGAGCTGTTTTTT.

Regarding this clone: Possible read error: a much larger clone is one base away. The CDR3: CASGHDRNIEAFF. CDR3 in DNA: TGTGCCAGCGGCCACGACAGGAATATCGAAGCTTTCTTT. The chain links TRBV5-4 to TRBJ1-1; tentatively, D is TRBD1 (6 bases). CDR3 length: 13 residues. V was pared by 7 bases and J by 8 bases, with 18 bases between. CDR1 is SGHNT, CDR2 YYREEE, per germline (reference sequence).

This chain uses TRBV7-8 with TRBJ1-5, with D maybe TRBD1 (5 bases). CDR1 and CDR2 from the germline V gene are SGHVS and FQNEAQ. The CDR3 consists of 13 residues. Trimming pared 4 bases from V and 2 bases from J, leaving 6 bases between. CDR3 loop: CASSWDRNQPQHF. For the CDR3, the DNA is TGTGCCAGCAGCTGGGACCGCAATCAGCCCCAGCATTTT. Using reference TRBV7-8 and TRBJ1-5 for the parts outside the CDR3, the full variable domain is GAGVSQSPRYKVAKRGQDVALRCDPISGHVSLFWYQQALGQGPEFLTYFQNEAQLDKSGLPSDRFFAERPEGSVSTLKIQRTQQEDSAVYLCASSWDRNQPQHFGDGTRLSIL.

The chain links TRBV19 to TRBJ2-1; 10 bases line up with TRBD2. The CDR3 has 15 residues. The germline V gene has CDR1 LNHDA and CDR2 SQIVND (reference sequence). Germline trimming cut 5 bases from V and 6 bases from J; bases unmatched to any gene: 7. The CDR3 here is CASSGAGGHRNEQFF. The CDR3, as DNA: TGTGCCAGTAGTGGAGCGGGAGGGCATCGCAATGAGCAGTTCTTC.